What follows are 8 T cell receptor beta chains derived from one specimen sequenced in a study of monozygotic twins with inflammatory bowel disease. TCRdb re-analyzed the 5' RACE reads; it lists each CDR3 protein once, without DNA. The sample has about 210,000 distinct CDR3 sequences. The specimen was blood. These receptors came from a human donor with ulcerative colitis or Crohn's disease, or a healthy co-twin of an affected twin (not recorded which).

The chain carries TRBV6-5 and TRBJ2-3; the D gene TCRdb calls, TRBD1, cannot be checked with no DNA. This CDR3 region has 14 residues. The germline V gene encodes CDR1 MNHEY and CDR2 SVGAGI. This chain's CDR3 is CASSYSRGPDTQYF.

The gene calls are TRBV2 and TRBJ2-1; TCRdb's D call, TRBD2, is unchecked because there is no DNA. The CDR3 sequence is 16 residues long. The germline V gene has CDR1 SNHLY and CDR2 FYNNEI. CDR3 sequence: CASIPRGERSYNEQFF.

The J gene is TRBJ2-4, the V gene TRBV6-1; TCRdb reports TRBD1, a call that lacks DNA to check it against. The CDR3 extends over 16 amino acids. Germline CDR1 MNHNS, CDR2 SASEGT. This chain's CDR3 is CASSEGGDGAKNIQYF.

The V gene is TRBV12-3 or TRBV12-4, the J gene TRBJ2-7; TCRdb reports TRBD2, a call that lacks DNA to check it against. This CDR3 is built from 13 residues. Here the CDR3 reads CASSLTSGYEQYF.

The chain links TRBV6-1 to TRBJ1-1. The V gene's germline CDR1 is MNHNS and CDR2 SASEGT. The CDR3 loop spans 14 amino acids. CDR3 in amino acids: CASRRTTVNTEAFF.

The chain joins TRBV5-1 to TRBJ2-6. The CDR3 totals 13 residues. Germline loops: CDR1 SGHRS, CDR2 YFSETQ. The chain's CDR3 is CASSTSGANVLTF.

The J gene is TRBJ2-7, the V gene TRBV5-1; TCRdb's D call of TRBD1 is untestable without DNA. The CDR3 sequence is 17 residues long. The germline gives CDR1 SGHRS, CDR2 YFSETQ. CDR3 sequence: CASSLPGQGPFYYEQYF.

This chain links TRBV7-2 with TRBJ2-5; TCRdb lists TRBD2, though no DNA is available to test this call. Germline CDR1 and CDR2: SGHTA and FQGNSA. The CDR3 runs 15 residues. CDR3 sequence: CASSKSWAVQETQYF. Full variable domain (outside the CDR3, taken from reference TRBV7-2 and TRBJ2-5): GAGVSQSPSNKVTEKGKDVELRCDPISGHTALYWYRQSLGQGLEFLIYFQGNSAPDKSGLPSDRFSAERTGGSVSTLTIQRTQQEDSAVYLCASSKSWAVQETQYFGPGTRLLVL.